This T cell receptor (beta chain) was identified during a study of blood T cell repertoires in COVID-19. Turning to the study itself: COVID-19 samples collected from the United States, Italy and Spain covered acute and convalescent phases.

This table comes from immunoSEQ multiplex PCR, and its TCRdb copy is limited to in-frame clones, with some not included. The top ten clones hold around 8% of a sample with approximately 500,000 clones, roughly nine tenths of them seen once. CDR3 size: 13 residues. Looked up from germline, CDR1 is LNHNV and CDR2 is YYDKDF (reference sequence). The V end was cut by 6 bases, the J end by 3 bases, with 6 bases between. The V call is TRBV15, the J call TRBJ1-6; the D gene is possibly TRBD1 (5 bases). This clonotype originated in a woman aged 50 to 60 with COVID-19, enrolled during active disease. The sequencing input was peripheral blood. The CDR3: CATRTDYNSPLHF. The CDR3 DNA follows: TGTGCCACCAGGACAGACTATAATTCACCCCTCCACTTT. Looking up the rest from reference TRBV15 and TRBJ1-6 gives the full variable domain: DAMVIQNPRYQVTQFGKPVTLSCSQTLNHNVMYWYQQKSSQAPKLLFHYYDKDFNNEADTPDNFQSRRPNTSFCFLDIRSPGLGDTAMYLCATRTDYNSPLHFGNGTRLTVT.